This TCR beta chain was observed in a study of blood T cell repertoires in COVID-19 (TCRdb year 2020). The study in broad terms: Collaborator samples came from the United States, Italy and Spain and covered acute and convalescent phases of COVID-19. The material from the prospective study consisted of cDNA or gDNA derived from T cells, B-cell-depleted T cells, or PBMCs. Subjects who had been exposed to COVID-19, were actively infected with it, or had recovered from it provided the deeply sampled blood TCRbeta repertoires that made up the dataset. The repertoires were released in a freely available public database intended as a resource for research on the immune response to SARS-CoV-2. Samples were obtained from the ongoing ImmuneRACE study (first 160 participants) and from 1,254 subjects provided by 6 global collaborators. Sample metadata almost always included a de-identified subject ID, COVID-19 status, age in years and sex. Where HLA class I and class II types were available, the types were taken from metadata supplied by the sample provider, not from assay-based typing.

Collaborating institutions collected whole blood in K2EDTA tubes following their own protocols. For TCRbeta analysis, collaborators shipped samples as frozen whole blood, isolated PBMCs, or DNA extracted from either of those sample types. The full study reports these points: How much clinical and demographic metadata was included differed by source and by participant, and the metadata was provided uncurated.

The immunoSEQ Assay, a bias-controlled multiplex PCR, was used to amplify TCRbeta CDR3 regions from genomic DNA. In the original analysis: Nucleated cell counts per sample were estimated from amplification of reference gene primers within the assay. To quantify the absolute abundance of each unique TCRbeta CDR3 rearrangement, sequence reads were collapsed and filtered. Productive Simpson clonality was computed per sample as the square root of Simpson's diversity index over productive rearrangements. Imported from immuneACCESS, the table was reduced by TCRdb to in-frame sequences with V and J called. These copies leave out some clones; in studies compared against another copy, an unresolved V gene accounts for under half, and the cause of the remainder is not known. V and J calls and clone size are those listed in that table; D and trimming were worked out from the DNA. A total of about 58,000 clones appear in this sample, roughly 90% of them only once. About 21% of the sample is in the top ten clones.

On this clone: Its antigen is still unknown. The input lacks base qualities; no much larger clone sits a single base away.

According to the germline V gene (reference sequence), CDR1 reads GTSNPN and CDR2 reads SVGIG. V and J are trimmed by 3 bases and 1 base, and the gene matches miss 4 bases of the junction. The CDR3 sequence holds 14 residues, the cysteine and phenylalanine included. Solely the CDR3 DNA is kept, with 42 bases framed from the first base. The sequencing input was peripheral blood. The receptor was isolated from a woman aged 45 to 65 with active or convalescent COVID-19. Recombination linked TRBV30 to TRBJ1-1, with 8 junctional bases fitting TRBD1. The bases read TGTGCCTGGAGCTGGGACAGGACGAACACTGAAGCTTTCTTT. The encoded protein is CAWSWDRTNTEAFF.